In its sample, the clone carrying this TCR beta chain was seen once. Assay: immunoSEQ multiplex PCR; the TCRdb copy retains only in-frame clones and omits some. The sample has around 18,000 clones; just over 85% are singletons. This sample is drawn from a study of control samples from healthy donors and cancer patients. Germline V CDR1 and CDR2: KGHSH, LQKENI. The CDR3 loop spans 18 amino acids. Unmatched junction bases numbered 15, after V lost 2 bases and J lost 6 bases. The gene calls are TRBV18 and TRBJ2-7; 11 bases agree with TRBD2. Sequenced: PBMCs. The sequence derives from a woman between 65 and 79 years old with colorectal cancer. For the CDR3, the DNA is TGTGCCAGCTCACCAACGCCCTTTAGCGGGAGGGCCTCACGCGAGCAGTACTTC. Residues: CASSPTPFSGRASREQYF.